This T cell receptor beta chain was recovered during a study of post-analysis software for immune sequencing data. Study conclusions and caveats: Controls showed lower frequencies than patients for five TRBV segments, and TRBV5-6, TRBV5-1 and TRBV20-1 were among these.

J was trimmed by 3 bases and V by 5 bases; bases with no gene match: 5. Germline CDR1 and CDR2: MNHNY and SVGAGI (reference sequence). The CDR3 covers 14 residues. Regarding this clonotype: As yet, its antigen is unknown.

Unique molecular identifiers were built into the TCR beta cDNA libraries. TCRdb passed the PCR reads through MiXCR, listing each CDR3 protein once. The sample consists of roughly 670,000 distinct CDR3 sequences, 59% of them appearing once. This chain uses TRBV6-6 with TRBJ2-7; 9 nucleotides align to TRBD1. The sequencing sample was made of blood. This clonotype originated in a girl aged 2 to 10 with multiple sclerosis. CDR3 loop: CASSTGGTIYEQYF. DNA of the CDR3: TGTGCCAGCAGTACAGGGGGCACGATCTACGAGCAGTACTTC.